Given below is one TCR beta chain in context. It lacks a known antigen. No much larger clone exists at a distance of one base, and base qualities are not known. Collaborating institutions collected whole blood in K2EDTA tubes following their own protocols. For TCRbeta analysis, collaborators shipped samples as frozen whole blood, isolated PBMCs, or DNA extracted from either of those sample types. This specimen belongs to a study of blood T cell repertoires in COVID-19 (dated by TCRdb to about 2020). Background on the whole study: Samples from collaborators originated in the United States, Italy and Spain and spanned both the acute and convalescent phases of COVID-19. Where available, HLA class I and class II types were obtained from metadata supplied by the sample provider rather than from assay-based typing. Samples came from the ongoing ImmuneRACE study (first 160 participants) plus 1,254 subjects from 6 global collaborators. The repertoires were released in a freely available public database meant as a resource for research on the immune response to SARS-CoV-2. The dataset comprised deeply sampled blood TCRbeta repertoires from subjects exposed to, actively infected with, or recovered from COVID-19. The sample metadata nearly always contained a de-identified subject ID, COVID-19 status, age in years and sex. The material from the prospective study consisted of cDNA or gDNA derived from T cells, B-cell-depleted T cells, or PBMCs.

The immunoSEQ Assay, a bias-controlled multiplex PCR, was used to amplify TCRbeta CDR3 regions from genomic DNA. For the original study's pipeline: The number of nucleated cells in each sample was estimated by amplification of reference gene primers within the assay. To quantify the absolute abundance of each unique TCRbeta CDR3 rearrangement, sequence reads were collapsed and filtered. For each sample, productive Simpson clonality was calculated as the square root of Simpson's diversity index over productive rearrangements. The table was pulled from immuneACCESS by TCRdb, which kept in-frame rearrangements only. Such tables lose some clones; where checked, under half of the loss comes from unresolved V genes, and the rest has no known cause. The V and J calls and clone size come from that table; D and trimming were worked out from the DNA. In all, the sample holds nearly 100,000 clones, and 65% to 90% of those were seen once. The ten biggest clones cover approximately 1.7% of the sample.

The germline ends are 12 bases apart after V is trimmed by 3 bases and J by 0 bases. CDR1 and CDR2, looked up from the germline V gene (reference sequence), are GTSNPN and SVGIG. Measured from the cysteine to the phenylalanine, the CDR3 is 14 residues long. Of the read, only the CDR3 DNA is kept; its 42 bases are in frame from base 1. Results the study describes overall, beyond this receptor: The amount of clinical and demographic metadata varied by source and participant and was provided uncurated.

This TCR was recovered from a man older than 75 with acute or convalescent COVID-19. Recombination connected TRBV30 to TRBJ2-7, and TRBD2 may be the D gene, going by 6 matching bases. Sequencing was done on a sample of peripheral blood. The sequenced DNA is TGTGCCTGGAGCAGAGGGAGGAGCTCCTACGAGCAGTACTTC. Its translation is CAWSRGRSSYEQYF.